The present entry profiles one T cell receptor (beta chain) with its context. Its specificity is unknown. The sample belongs to a study of shared clonotypes between healthy human individuals. General study findings and limits: Memory subsets had estimated richness that was generally smaller than that of naive subsets.

V was cut by 0 bases and J by 6 bases, with 9 bases left in between. The CDR3 is 13 amino acids. Germline V gives CDR1 SGHDT, CDR2 YYEEEE. Sequenced by immunoSEQ multiplex PCR; TCRdb stores in-frame clones only, minus some. The table shows hundreds of thousands of clones, with 95% to 96% occurring only once. Naive CD8 cells lacked CD45RO, underwent positive selection for CCR7 and left out terminally differentiated effector memory CD45RA+ cells. The chain has TRBV5-6 and TRBJ1-2; D gene unclear. The source material was naive CD8+ T cells sorted from blood. This receptor was obtained from a woman aged 30 to 39 in good health. The CDR3 spells CASSLGFLNGYTF. The CDR3 DNA is TGTGCCAGCAGCTTGGGGTTTTTGAATGGCTACACCTTC.